This TCR beta chain was obtained from a study of T cell responses to AZD1222 COVID-19 vaccine. Sequencing was performed with immunoSEQ multiplex PCR; in TCRdb, only in-frame clones are kept and a portion is missing. The data hold some 200,000 clones, with about 94% observed a single time. The germline CDR1 and CDR2 sequences are LNHDA and SQIVND (reference sequence). V shed 6 bases and J 1 base; nucleotides not matched to a gene: 11. CDR3 length: 17 amino acids. The chain links TRBV19 to TRBJ1-5; 8 bases agree with TRBD1. This clonotype originated in an adult who received the AZD1222 COVID-19 vaccine. This specimen was peripheral blood, taken 28 days after the second AZD1222 dose. The CDR3 loop is CASSGDRGAGSNQPQHF. DNA of the CDR3: TGTGCCAGTAGCGGAGACAGGGGAGCGGGGAGCAATCAGCCCCAGCATTTT.